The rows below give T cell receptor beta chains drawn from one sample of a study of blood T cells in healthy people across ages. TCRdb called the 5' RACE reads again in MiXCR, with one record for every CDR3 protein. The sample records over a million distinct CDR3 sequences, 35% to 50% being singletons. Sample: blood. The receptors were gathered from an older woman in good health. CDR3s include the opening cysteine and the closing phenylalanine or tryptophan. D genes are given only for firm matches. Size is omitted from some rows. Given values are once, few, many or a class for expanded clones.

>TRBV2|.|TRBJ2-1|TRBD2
CASSELAGGNEQFF
TGTGCCAGCAGTGAACTAGCGGGGGGAAATGAGCAGTTCTTC
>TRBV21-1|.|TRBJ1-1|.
CASSEKRGGGDLTEAFF
TGTGCCAGCAGCGAAAAGCGCGGCGGGGGAGACCTCACTGAAGCTTTCTTT
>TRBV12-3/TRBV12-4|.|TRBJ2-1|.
CASSVQFDQFF
TGTGCCAGCAGTGTTCAGTTTGACCAGTTCTTC
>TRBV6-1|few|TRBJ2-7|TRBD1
CASRVPTGGYEQYF
TGTGCCAGCAGAGTACCTACAGGGGGCTACGAGCAGTACTTC
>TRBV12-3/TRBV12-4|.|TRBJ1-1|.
CASSFLGGRAFF
TGTGCCAGCAGTTTTTTAGGTGGAAGAGCTTTCTTT
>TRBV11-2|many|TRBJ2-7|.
CASSLDGGGRYEQYF
TGTGCCAGCAGCTTAGATGGAGGGGGCAGGTACGAGCAGTACTTC
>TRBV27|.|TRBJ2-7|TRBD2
CASSLTVLAATYEQYF
TGTGCCAGCAGTTTAACGGTACTAGCGGCGACCTACGAGCAGTACTTC
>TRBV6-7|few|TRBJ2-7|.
CASSYGGEYHEQYF
TGTGCCAGCAGTTACGGCGGGGAGTACCACGAGCAGTACTTC
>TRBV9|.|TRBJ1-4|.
CASSGKATNEKLFF
TGTGCCAGCAGCGGCAAAGCAACTAATGAAAAACTGTTTTTT
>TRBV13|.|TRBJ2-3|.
CASSPWAAASTDTQYF
TGTGCCAGCAGCCCCTGGGCAGCAGCAAGCACAGATACGCAGTATTTT
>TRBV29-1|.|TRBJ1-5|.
CSVRLSGASQPQHF
TGCAGCGTACGGCTTTCAGGGGCTAGTCAGCCCCAGCATTTT
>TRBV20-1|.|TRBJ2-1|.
CSAGHQETQFF
TGCAGCGCGGGGCATCAAGAGACCCAGTTCTTC
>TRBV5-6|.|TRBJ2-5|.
CASSPHRVGTETQYF
TGTGCCAGCAGCCCACACAGGGTTGGAACGGAGACCCAGTACTTC
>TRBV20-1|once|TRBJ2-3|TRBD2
CSERPSGGSTDTQYF
TGCAGTGAGCGCCCTAGCGGAGGGAGCACAGATACGCAGTATTTT
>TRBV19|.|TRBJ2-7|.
CASSIAPGLTYEQYF
TGTGCCAGTAGTATAGCCCCGGGTCTTACCTACGAGCAGTACTTC
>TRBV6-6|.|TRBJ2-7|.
CASSYSGVFNEQYF
TGTGCCAGCAGTTACTCGGGGGTTTTCAATGAGCAGTACTTC
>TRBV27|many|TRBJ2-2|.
CASSLIGTGELFF
TGTGCCAGCAGTTTAATAGGGACCGGGGAGCTGTTTTTT
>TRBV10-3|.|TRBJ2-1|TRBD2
CAISESGSSGRNEQFF
TGTGCCATCAGTGAGTCGGGGTCTAGCGGGAGAAATGAGCAGTTCTTC
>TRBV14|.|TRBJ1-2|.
CASSQDTGIYGYTF
TGTGCCAGCAGCCAGGACACCGGGATCTATGGCTACACCTTC
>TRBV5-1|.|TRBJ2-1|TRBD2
CASSLDVAGGPLDEQFF
TGCGCCAGCAGCTTGGATGTAGCGGGAGGGCCTCTGGATGAGCAGTTCTTC
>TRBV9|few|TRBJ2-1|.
CASSVVYSHNEQFF
TGTGCCAGCAGCGTAGTGTACAGTCATAATGAGCAGTTCTTC
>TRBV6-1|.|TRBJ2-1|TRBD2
CASSGGAGYNEQFF
TGTGCCAGTAGCGGGGGGGCGGGCTACAATGAGCAGTTCTTC
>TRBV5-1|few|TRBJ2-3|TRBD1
CASSLQGAPSAPSTDTQYF
TGCGCCAGCAGCTTGCAGGGGGCACCCTCCGCCCCTAGCACAGATACGCAGTATTTT
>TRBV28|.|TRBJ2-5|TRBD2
CASSSQTGLAGGRETQYF
TGTGCCAGCAGTTCACAAACGGGACTAGCGGGAGGGCGTGAGACCCAGTACTTC
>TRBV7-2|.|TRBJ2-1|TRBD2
CASSLFLGGRLGRYNEQFF
TGTGCCAGCAGCTTATTTTTGGGCGGGAGACTGGGTAGATACAATGAGCAGTTCTTC
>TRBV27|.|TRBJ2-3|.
CASGLIGAQYF
TGTGCCAGCGGGCTAATCGGGGCGCAGTATTTT
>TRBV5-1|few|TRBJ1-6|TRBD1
CASSLAGTGGPGSPLHF
TGCGCCAGCAGCTTGGCCGGGACAGGGGGGCCAGGATCACCCCTCCACTTT
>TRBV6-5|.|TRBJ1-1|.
CASIGLRDTEAFF
TGTGCCAGCATTGGGTTAAGGGACACTGAAGCTTTCTTT
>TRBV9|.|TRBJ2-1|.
CASSVVEYHRFF
TGTGCCAGCAGCGTAGTTGAGTACCATAGGTTCTTC
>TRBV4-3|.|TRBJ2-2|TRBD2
CASLGGLDGAGELFF
TGCGCCAGCCTGGGGGGACTAGACGGGGCCGGGGAGCTGTTTTTT
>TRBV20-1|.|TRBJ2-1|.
CSAPAGYNEQFF
TGCAGTGCCCCGGCTGGGTACAATGAGCAGTTCTTC
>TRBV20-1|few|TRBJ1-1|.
CSAREGGLRTEAFF
TGCAGTGCTAGGGAGGGGGGGCTAAGAACTGAAGCTTTCTTT
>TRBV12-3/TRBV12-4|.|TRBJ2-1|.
CASCTRDEQFF
TGTGCCAGCTGCACCCGGGATGAGCAGTTCTTC
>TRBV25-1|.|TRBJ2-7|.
CASSGVGEQYF
TGTGCCAGTAGCGGCGTTGGGGAGCAGTACTTC
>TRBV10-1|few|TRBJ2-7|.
CASSESQGRVEQYF
TGCGCCAGCAGTGAGTCCCAGGGAAGGGTCGAGCAGTACTTC
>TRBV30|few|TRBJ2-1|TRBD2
CAWSRLAANEQFF
TGTGCCTGGAGTCGGCTAGCGGCCAATGAGCAGTTCTTC
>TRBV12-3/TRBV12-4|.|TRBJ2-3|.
CASSLSGQASTDTQYF
TGTGCCAGCAGTTTAAGTGGTCAGGCTAGCACAGATACGCAGTATTTT
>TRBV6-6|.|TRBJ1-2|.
CASSEGPAGYGYTF
TGTGCCAGCAGTGAGGGACCGGCTGGCTATGGCTACACCTTC
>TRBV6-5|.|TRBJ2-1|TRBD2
CASSSTGLAGPEQFF
TGTGCCAGCAGTTCCACGGGACTAGCGGGGCCTGAGCAGTTCTTC
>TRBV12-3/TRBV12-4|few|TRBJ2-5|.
CASSLDNEQYF
TGTGCCAGCAGCTTAGACAATGAGCAGTACTTC
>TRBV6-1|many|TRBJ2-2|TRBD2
CASSEPSGGTGELFF
TGTGCCAGCAGTGAACCTAGCGGGGGAACCGGGGAGCTGTTTTTT
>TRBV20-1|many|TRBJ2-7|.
CSAVDGSYEQYF
TGCAGTGCGGTCGACGGTTCCTACGAGCAGTACTTC
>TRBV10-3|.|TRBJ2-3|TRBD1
CATHPGQGAKDTQYF
TGTGCCACCCACCCGGGACAGGGGGCAAAAGATACGCAGTATTTT
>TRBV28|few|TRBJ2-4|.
CASRPGAAKNIQYF
TGTGCCAGCCGCCCTGGGGCGGCCAAAAACATTCAGTACTTC
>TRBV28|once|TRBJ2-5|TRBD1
CASSRIRDRGRETQYF
TGTGCCAGCTCACGAATCCGGGACAGGGGGCGTGAGACCCAGTACTTC
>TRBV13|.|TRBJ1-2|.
CASSPWRDYGYTF
TGTGCCAGCAGTCCGTGGCGGGATTATGGCTACACCTTC
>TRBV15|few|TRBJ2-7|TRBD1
CATSSFDRGPPELYF
TGTGCCACCAGCAGTTTCGACAGGGGCCCACCAGAATTGTACTTC
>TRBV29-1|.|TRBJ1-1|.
CSVVWVNTEAFF
TGCAGCGTTGTTTGGGTGAACACTGAAGCTTTCTTT
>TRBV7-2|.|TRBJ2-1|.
CASSLGAESYNEQFF
TGTGCCAGCAGCTTAGGAGCGGAGTCCTACAATGAGCAGTTCTTC
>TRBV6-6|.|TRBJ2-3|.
CASSYSGGSDTQYF
TGTGCCAGCAGTTACTCAGGGGGATCGGATACGCAGTATTTT
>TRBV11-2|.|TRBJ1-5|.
CASSKGRARHQPQHF
TGTGCCAGCAGCAAAGGTCGGGCGAGGCATCAGCCCCAGCATTTT
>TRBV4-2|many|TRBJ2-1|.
CASSQEVGGPGGNEQFF
TGTGCCAGCAGCCAAGAAGTCGGCGGGCCCGGAGGTAATGAGCAGTTCTTC
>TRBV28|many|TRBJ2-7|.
CASSSPNEQYF
TGTGCCAGCAGTTCCCCGAACGAGCAGTACTTC
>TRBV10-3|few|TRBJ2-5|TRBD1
CAISVGTEETQYF
TGTGCCATCAGTGTAGGGACAGAAGAGACCCAGTACTTC
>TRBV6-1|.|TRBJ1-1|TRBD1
CASSADRANTEAFF
TGTGCCAGCAGCGCCGACAGGGCGAACACTGAAGCTTTCTTT